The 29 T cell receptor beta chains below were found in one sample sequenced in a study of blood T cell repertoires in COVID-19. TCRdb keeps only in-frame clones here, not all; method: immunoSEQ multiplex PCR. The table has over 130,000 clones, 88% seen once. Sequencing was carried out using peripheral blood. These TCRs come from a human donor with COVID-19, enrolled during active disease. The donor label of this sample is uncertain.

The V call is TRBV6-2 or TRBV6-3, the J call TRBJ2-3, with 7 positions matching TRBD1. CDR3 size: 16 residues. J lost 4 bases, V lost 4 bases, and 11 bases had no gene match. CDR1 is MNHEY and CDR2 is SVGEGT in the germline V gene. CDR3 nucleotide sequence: TGTGCCAGCAGTTCCTCCCCCGACAGGGAGCCAGATACGCAGTATTTT. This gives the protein CASSSSPDREPDTQYF.

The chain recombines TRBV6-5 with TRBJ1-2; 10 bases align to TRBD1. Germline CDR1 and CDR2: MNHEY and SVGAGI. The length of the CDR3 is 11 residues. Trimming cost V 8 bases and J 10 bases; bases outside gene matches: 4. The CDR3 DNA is TGTGCCAGCCGGGGACAGGGGTTCTACACCTTC. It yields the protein CASRGQGFYTF.

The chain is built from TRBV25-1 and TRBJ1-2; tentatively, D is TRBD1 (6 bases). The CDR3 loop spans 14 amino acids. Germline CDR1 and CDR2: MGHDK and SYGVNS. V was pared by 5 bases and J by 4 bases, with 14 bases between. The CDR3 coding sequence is TGTGCCAGCAGTCACACGGGGGGGCCCTATGGCTACACCTTC. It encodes CASSHTGGPYGYTF.

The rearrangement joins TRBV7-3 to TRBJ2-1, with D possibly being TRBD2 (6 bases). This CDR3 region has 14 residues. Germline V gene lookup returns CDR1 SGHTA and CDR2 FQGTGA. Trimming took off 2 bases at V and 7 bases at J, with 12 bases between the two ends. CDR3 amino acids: CASSLSPGVNEQFF. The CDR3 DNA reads TGTGCCAGCAGCTTATCCCCGGGGGTGAATGAGCAGTTCTTC. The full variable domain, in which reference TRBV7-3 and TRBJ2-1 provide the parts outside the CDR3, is GAGVSQTPSNKVTEKGKYVELRCDPISGHTALYWYRQSLGQGPEFLIYFQGTGAADDSGLPNDRFFAVRPEGSVSTLKIQRTERGDSAVYLCASSLSPGVNEQFFGPGTRLTVL.

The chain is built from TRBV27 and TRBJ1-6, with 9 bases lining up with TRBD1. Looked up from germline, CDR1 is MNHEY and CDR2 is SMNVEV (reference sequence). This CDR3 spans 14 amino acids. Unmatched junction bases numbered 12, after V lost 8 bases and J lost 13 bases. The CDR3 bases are TGTGCCAGCTCCTCGGGACAGGGCCTTTTCCCCCTCCACTTT. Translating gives CASSSGQGLFPLHF.

The CDR3: CATHYRGNGEETQYF. In nucleotides, the CDR3 is TGTGCCACTCACTACAGGGGAAATGGCGAGGAGACCCAGTACTTC. The J gene is TRBJ2-5, the V gene TRBV9, with TRBD1 matching over 7 bases. The CDR3 consists of 15 residues. Germline CDR1 and CDR2: SGDLS and YYNGEE. Trimming at V came to 9 bases and at J to 5 bases, leaving 16 bases not matched to a gene.

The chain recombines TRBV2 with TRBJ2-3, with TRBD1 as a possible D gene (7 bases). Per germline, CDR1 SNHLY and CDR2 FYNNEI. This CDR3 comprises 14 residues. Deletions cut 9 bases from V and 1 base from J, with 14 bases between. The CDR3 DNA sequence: TGTGCCAGAAGGGGGCGGGGCGGCACAGATACGCAGTATTTT. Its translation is CARRGRGGTDTQYF.

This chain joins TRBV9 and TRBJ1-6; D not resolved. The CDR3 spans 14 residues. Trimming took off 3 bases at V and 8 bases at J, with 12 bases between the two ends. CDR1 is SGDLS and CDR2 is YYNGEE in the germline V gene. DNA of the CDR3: TGTGCCAGCAGCGAAAACCCGGTGGATTCACCCCTCCACTTT. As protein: CASSENPVDSPLHF.

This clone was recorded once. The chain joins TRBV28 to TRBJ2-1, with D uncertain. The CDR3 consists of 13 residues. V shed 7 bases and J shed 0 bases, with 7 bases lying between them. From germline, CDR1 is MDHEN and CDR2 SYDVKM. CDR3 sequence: CASTTISYNEQFF. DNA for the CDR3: TGTGCCAGCACAACAATCTCCTACAATGAGCAGTTCTTC.

The CDR3, as DNA: TGTGCCAGCTCACCAGCCGGGGGGGCCCGAGATACGCAGTATTTT. It codes for CASSPAGGARDTQYF. The V call is TRBV18, the J call TRBJ2-3; 8 positions match TRBD2. Germline CDR1 is KGHSH and CDR2 is LQKENI. The V and J ends lost 2 bases and 5 bases, in that order; junction bases with no gene match: 6. The CDR3 has 15 residues. Full variable domain (missing parts from reference TRBV18 and TRBJ2-3): NAGVMQNPRHLVRRRGQEARLRCSPMKGHSHVYWYRQLPEEGLKFMVYLQKENIIDESGMPKERFSAEFPKEGPSILRIQQVVRGDSAAYFCASSPAGGARDTQYFGPGTRLTVL.

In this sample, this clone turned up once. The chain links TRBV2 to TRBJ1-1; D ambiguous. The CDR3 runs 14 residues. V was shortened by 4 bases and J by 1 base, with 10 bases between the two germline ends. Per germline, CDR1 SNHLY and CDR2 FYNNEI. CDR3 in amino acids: CASSVDITNTEAFF. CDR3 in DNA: TGTGCCAGCAGTGTAGACATAACGAACACTGAAGCTTTCTTT.

The CDR3 bases are TGCGCCAGCAGCGCCGGGACAGGGCCTTCACCCCTCCACTTT. Its protein is CASSAGTGPSPLHF. V usage is TRBV5-1 and J usage is TRBJ1-6; 9 bases are a match to TRBD1. Trimming removed 4 bases from V and 9 bases from J; junction bases left unmatched: 5. The CDR3 extends over 14 amino acids. Per germline, CDR1 SGHRS and CDR2 YFSETQ. Full variable domain (missing parts from reference TRBV5-1 and TRBJ1-6): KAGVTQTPRYLIKTRGQQVTLSCSPISGHRSVSWYQQTPGQGLQFLFEYFSETQRNKGNFPGRFSGRQFSNSRSEMNVSTLELGDSALYLCASSAGTGPSPLHFGNGTRLTVT.

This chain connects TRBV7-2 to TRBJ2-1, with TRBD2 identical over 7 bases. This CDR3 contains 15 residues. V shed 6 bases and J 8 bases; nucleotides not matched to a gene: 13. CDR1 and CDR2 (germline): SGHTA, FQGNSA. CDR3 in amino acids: CASSLSPGLDYEQFF. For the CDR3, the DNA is TGTGCCAGCAGTCTTAGTCCCGGACTAGACTATGAGCAGTTCTTC.

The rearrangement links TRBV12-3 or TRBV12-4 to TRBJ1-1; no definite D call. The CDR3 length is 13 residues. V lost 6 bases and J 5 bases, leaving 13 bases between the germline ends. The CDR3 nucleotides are TGTGCCAGCAGCTACCGGTCGAAAACTGAAGCTTTCTTT. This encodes CASSYRSKTEAFF.

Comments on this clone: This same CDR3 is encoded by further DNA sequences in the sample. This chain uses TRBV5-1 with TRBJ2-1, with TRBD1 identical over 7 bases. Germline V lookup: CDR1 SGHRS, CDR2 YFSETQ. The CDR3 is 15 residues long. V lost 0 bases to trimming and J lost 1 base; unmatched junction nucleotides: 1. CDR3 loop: CASSLETGSYNEQFF. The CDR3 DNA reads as TGCGCCAGCAGCTTGGAGACAGGGTCCTACAATGAGCAGTTCTTC.

CDR3 region: CASHAPGQGARGYTF. The CDR3 nucleotides are TGTGCCAGTCATGCCCCGGGACAGGGGGCTCGTGGCTACACCTTC. The chain uses TRBV28 and TRBJ1-2; 12 bases are a match to TRBD1. This CDR3 is built from 15 residues. The trim removed 9 bases at V and 7 bases at J, leaving 12 bases unmatched. Germline V gene data show CDR1 as MDHEN and CDR2 as SYDVKM.

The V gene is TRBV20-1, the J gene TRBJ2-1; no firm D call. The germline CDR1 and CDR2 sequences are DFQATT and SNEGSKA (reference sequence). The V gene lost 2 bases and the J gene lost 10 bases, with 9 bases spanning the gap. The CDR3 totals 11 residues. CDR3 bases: TGCAGTGCTAGAACTATCACAGAGCAGTTCTTC. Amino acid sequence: CSARTITEQFF.

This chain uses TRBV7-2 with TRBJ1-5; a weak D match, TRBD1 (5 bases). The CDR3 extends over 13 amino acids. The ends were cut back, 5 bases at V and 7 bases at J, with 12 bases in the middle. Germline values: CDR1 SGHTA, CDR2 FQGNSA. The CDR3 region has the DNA TGTGCCAGCAGCGAGATGCGGGACCAGCCCCAGCATTTT. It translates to CASSEMRDQPQHF.

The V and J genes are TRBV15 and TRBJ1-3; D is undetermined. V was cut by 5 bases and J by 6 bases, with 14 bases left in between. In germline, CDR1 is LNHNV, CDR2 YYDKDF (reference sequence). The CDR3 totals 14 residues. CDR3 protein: CATSSRSFLNTIYF. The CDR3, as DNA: TGTGCCACCAGCTCGCGGAGTTTTCTAAACACCATATATTTT.

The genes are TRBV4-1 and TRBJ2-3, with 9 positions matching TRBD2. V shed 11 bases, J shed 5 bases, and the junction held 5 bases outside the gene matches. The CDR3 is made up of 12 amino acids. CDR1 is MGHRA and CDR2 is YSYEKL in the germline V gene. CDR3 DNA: TGCGCCTCCCATAGCGGGAGAGATACGCAGTATTTT. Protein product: CASHSGRDTQYF.

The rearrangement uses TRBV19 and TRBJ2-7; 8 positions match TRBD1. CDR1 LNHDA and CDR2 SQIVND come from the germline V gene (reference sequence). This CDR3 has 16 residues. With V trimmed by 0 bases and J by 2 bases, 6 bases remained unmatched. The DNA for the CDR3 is TGTGCCAGTAGTATAGACCTGGACAGGGACCCCTACGAGCAGTACTTC. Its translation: CASSIDLDRDPYEQYF. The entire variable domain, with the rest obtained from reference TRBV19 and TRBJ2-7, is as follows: DGGITQSPKYLFRKEGQNVTLSCEQNLNHDAMYWYRQDPGQGLRLIYYSQIVNDFQKGDIAEGYSVSREKKESFPLTVTSAQKNPTAFYLCASSIDLDRDPYEQYFGPGTRLTVT.

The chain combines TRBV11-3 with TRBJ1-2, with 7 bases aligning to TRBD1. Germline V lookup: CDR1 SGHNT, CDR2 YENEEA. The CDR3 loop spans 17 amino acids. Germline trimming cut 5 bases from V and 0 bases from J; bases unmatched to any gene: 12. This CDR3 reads CASSPRTGLRANYGYTF. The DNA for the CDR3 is TGTGCCAGCAGCCCGCGGACAGGTCTACGAGCTAACTATGGCTACACCTTC.

CDR3 DNA: TGTGCCAGCAGTGAACAGAACTATGGCTACACCTTC. This translates into CASSEQNYGYTF. V and J are TRBV2 and TRBJ1-2; D remains ambiguous. From germline, CDR1 is SNHLY and CDR2 FYNNEI. Trimming left V 2 bases short and J 2 bases short, with 3 bases between. The CDR3 contains 12 residues.

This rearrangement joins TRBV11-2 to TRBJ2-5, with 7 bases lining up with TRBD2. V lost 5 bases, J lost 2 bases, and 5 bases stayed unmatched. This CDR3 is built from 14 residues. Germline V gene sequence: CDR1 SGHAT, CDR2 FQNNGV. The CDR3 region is CASSLSSGQETQYF. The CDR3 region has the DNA TGTGCCAGCAGCCTATCTAGCGGTCAAGAGACCCAGTACTTC.

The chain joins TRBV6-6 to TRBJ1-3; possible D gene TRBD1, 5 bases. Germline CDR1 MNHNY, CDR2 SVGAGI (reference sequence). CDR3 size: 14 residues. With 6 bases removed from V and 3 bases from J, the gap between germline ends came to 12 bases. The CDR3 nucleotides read TGTGCCAGCAGCTCCGGGGGGAATGGAAACACCATATATTTT. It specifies CASSSGGNGNTIYF.

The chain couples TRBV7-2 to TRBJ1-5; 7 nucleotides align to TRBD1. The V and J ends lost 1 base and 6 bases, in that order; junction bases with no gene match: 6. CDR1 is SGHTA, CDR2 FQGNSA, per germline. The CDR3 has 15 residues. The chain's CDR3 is CASSLVGGGGQPQHF. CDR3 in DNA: TGTGCCAGCAGCTTAGTCGGAGGGGGCGGTCAGCCCCAGCATTTT.

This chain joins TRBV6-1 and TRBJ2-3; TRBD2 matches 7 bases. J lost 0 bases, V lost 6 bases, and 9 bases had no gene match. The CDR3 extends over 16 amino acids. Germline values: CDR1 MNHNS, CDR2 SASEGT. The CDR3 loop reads CASRESGDGSTDTQYF. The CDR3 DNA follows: TGTGCCAGCAGAGAAAGCGGGGACGGTAGCACAGATACGCAGTATTTT.

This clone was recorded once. CDR3 DNA sequence: TGCAGCGTTGAAGTTGGGCAGGGGGGTACAGATACGCAGTATTTT. Amino acid sequence: CSVEVGQGGTDTQYF. The V and J genes are TRBV29-1 and TRBJ2-3; tentative D call: TRBD1 (7 bases). Germline loops: CDR1 SQVTM, CDR2 ANQGSEA. With 1 base removed from V and 3 bases from J, the gap between germline ends came to 14 bases. This CDR3 contains 15 residues.

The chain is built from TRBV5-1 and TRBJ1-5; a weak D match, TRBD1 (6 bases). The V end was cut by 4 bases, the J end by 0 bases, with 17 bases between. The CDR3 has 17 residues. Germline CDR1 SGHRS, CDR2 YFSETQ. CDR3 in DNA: TGCGCCAGCAGCCCGGATGGGGGCCCATATAGCAATCAGCCCCAGCATTTT. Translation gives CASSPDGGPYSNQPQHF. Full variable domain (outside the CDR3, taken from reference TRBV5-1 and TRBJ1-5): KAGVTQTPRYLIKTRGQQVTLSCSPISGHRSVSWYQQTPGQGLQFLFEYFSETQRNKGNFPGRFSGRQFSNSRSEMNVSTLELGDSALYLCASSPDGGPYSNQPQHFGDGTRLSIL.